This TCR beta chain appears in the sequencing data of a study of T cells after yellow fever vaccination. Germline V lookup: CDR1 MNHNY, CDR2 SVGAGI (reference sequence). The CDR3 consists of 14 residues. With V trimmed by 2 bases and J by 6 bases, 2 bases remained unmatched. This clonotype has just a few counts. 5'RACE template switching generated TCR cDNA, adding a universal primer site and UMIs. TCRdb used MiXCR to reprocess the 5' RACE reads, holding one entry per CDR3 protein. The sample holds just over 250,000 distinct CDR3 sequences, about 5.2% seen once. The sequencing used CD4+ T cells sorted from PBMCs, collected on the day of the yellow fever booster vaccination. The V gene is TRBV6-6, the J gene TRBJ2-7; 12 bases are a match to TRBD1. This TCR came from a man aged 18 to 29 who received the YFV17D yellow fever vaccine. This chain's CDR3 is CASSYPGQGAEQYF. The CDR3 bases are TGTGCCAGCAGTTACCCGGGACAGGGGGCCGAGCAGTACTTC.